The present entry profiles one T cell receptor beta chain with its context. The sample originates from a study of blood T cell repertoires in COVID-19. As for the study in general: The cDNA or gDNA used as material had been derived from T cells, B-cell-depleted T cells, or PBMCs.

Trimming shortened V by 6 bases and J by 5 bases, and 17 bases separated the two germline ends. Per the germline V gene, CDR1 is SGHTA and CDR2 is FQGNSA. This CDR3 has 15 amino acids. Assay: immunoSEQ multiplex PCR; the TCRdb copy retains only in-frame clones and omits some. The sample contains nearly 350,000 clones, under 95% of which appear only once. The chain uses TRBV7-2 and TRBJ2-1, with D tentatively TRBD1 (7 bases). What was sequenced was peripheral blood. This TCR derives from a young woman who had recovered from COVID-19. CDR3 sequence (DNA): TGTGCCAGCAGGTCCTCAGGGGGGCCCAACAATGAGCAGTTCTTC. Amino acid sequence: CASRSSGGPNNEQFF. The full variable domain, completed using reference TRBV7-2 and TRBJ2-1, is GAGVSQSPSNKVTEKGKDVELRCDPISGHTALYWYRQSLGQGLEFLIYFQGNSAPDKSGLPSDRFSAERTGGSVSTLTIQRTQQEDSAVYLCASRSSGGPNNEQFFGPGTRLTVL.